A selection of T cell receptor beta chains follows, all from one sample in a study of tumour-infiltrating T cells in Burkitt lymphoma. The assay was immunoSEQ multiplex PCR, and TCRdb's table has in-frame clones only and misses some. The sample has around 15,000 clones; roughly 85% are singletons. Sequenced: tumor tissue. These receptors all come from a human donor with diffuse large B-cell lymphoma. Both conserved end residues are part of each CDR3. Each record gives: CDR3 DNA, CDR3 protein, J gene, V gene, clone size, D gene. A D gene is named only where the DNA matches it firmly. Clone size is given for some rows only: seen once, a few or many times, or a class if the clone is expanded.

TGTGCCAGCAATCCTGGGGGGGGGTCGGAGACCCAGTACTTC | CASNPGGGSETQYF | TRBJ2-5 | TRBV5-4 | NA | TRBD2
TGCGCCAGCAGCTTCGGACTAGCGGGGTACACAGATACGCAGTATTTT | CASSFGLAGYTDTQYF | TRBJ2-3 | TRBV5-1 | NA | TRBD2
TGCGCCAGCAGCCAAGATGGGACAGGGAGCTCCTACGAGCAGTACTTC | CASSQDGTGSSYEQYF | TRBJ2-7 | TRBV4-3 | NA | TRBD1
TGCGCCAGCAGCCAAGCAATGGGGACCTACGAGCAGTACTTC | CASSQAMGTYEQYF | TRBJ2-7 | TRBV4-3 | NA | NA
TGTGCCAGTTGGGACAGGGCTATGAACACTGAAGCTTTCTTT | CASWDRAMNTEAFF | TRBJ1-1 | TRBV19 | NA | TRBD1
TGTGCCAGCAGCCCCGGGGAGGCGACTAGCAATCAGTCCCAGCATTTT | CASSPGEATSNQSQHF | TRBJ1-5 | TRBV14 | NA | NA
TGTGCCAGTGCAGACAGAACCCACTACAATGAGCAGTTCTTC | CASADRTHYNEQFF | TRBJ2-1 | TRBV19 | NA | NA
TGCGCCAGCAGCCAAGAAATGGGCCTCTACAATGAGCAGTTCTTC | CASSQEMGLYNEQFF | TRBJ2-1 | TRBV4-1 | NA | NA
TGCGCCAGCAGCCAAGATCCCAACGTCGGGAGAGGTAATGAAAAACTGTTTTTT | CASSQDPNVGRGNEKLFF | TRBJ1-4 | TRBV4-1 | NA | NA
TGTGCCAGCAGCCTTTATAGCGGGAGCGGTGAGCAGTACTTC | CASSLYSGSGEQYF | TRBJ2-7 | TRBV6-5 | few | TRBD2
TGCAGCGTTGGTGGGGGAGTGGACTATGGCTACACCTTC | CSVGGGVDYGYTF | TRBJ1-2 | TRBV29-1 | once | NA
TGTGCCACCAGCAGGGAGGGGTCAGAGGTGGATGGCTACACCTTC | CATSREGSEVDGYTF | TRBJ1-2 | TRBV15 | NA | NA
TGTGCCAGCAGCCCTAGCGGGACCCCTCAAGAGACCCAGTACTTC | CASSPSGTPQETQYF | TRBJ2-5 | TRBV9 | few | TRBD2
TGTGCCAGCTCTGCCGGCCAAGAGACCCAGTACTTC | CASSAGQETQYF | TRBJ2-5 | TRBV18 | NA | NA
TGTGCCAGCAGCTTAGGGGGGAGAGGAGGTGATACGCAGTATTTT | CASSLGGRGGDTQYF | TRBJ2-3 | TRBV11-2 | NA | NA
TGTGCTAGCAGGTTCGAGGGGGGATCCTACAATGAGCAGTTCTTC | CASRFEGGSYNEQFF | TRBJ2-1 | TRBV6-5 | NA | NA
TGTGCCAGCAGCTTAGACGGGCCCTCAACCGGGGAGCTGTTTTTT | CASSLDGPSTGELFF | TRBJ2-2 | TRBV7-9 | NA | NA
TGCAGTGTCCCAGGGACTGGCGTCAATGAGCAGTTCTTC | CSVPGTGVNEQFF | TRBJ2-1 | TRBV29-1 | NA | NA
TGTGCCAGCAGTGAACGGGATTATGGCTACACCTTC | CASSERDYGYTF | TRBJ1-2 | TRBV2 | NA | NA
TGCGCCAGCAGCCCACGGATAGCGGACTCCTACAATGAGCAGTTCTTC | CASSPRIADSYNEQFF | TRBJ2-1 | TRBV4-3 | NA | NA
TGTGCCAGCTCAGAGGTTTTTGTAGAAGCTTTCTTT | CASSEVFVEAFF | TRBJ1-1 | TRBV18 | NA | NA
TGTGCCAGCAGCATGGGGGCGAGGGCAACTAATGAAAAACTGTTTTTT | CASSMGARATNEKLFF | TRBJ1-4 | TRBV21-1 | NA | NA
TGCGCCAGCAGCAGCTCCATCCAGGGAGGAGAGGATGAAGCTTTCTTT | CASSSSIQGGEDEAFF | TRBJ1-1 | TRBV4-1 | NA | NA
TGTGCCACAAAATGGATAGGCGACTTGGGGCGAGAGACCCAGTACTTC | CATKWIGDLGRETQYF | TRBJ2-5 | TRBV15 | NA | NA
TGTGCCAGCAGCGTACGGACCGCAGAAGAGACCCAGTACTTC | CASSVRTAEETQYF | TRBJ2-5 | TRBV16 | NA | NA
TGTGCCAGTAGTCAGGCCGGGAAAAGCTCTGGAAACACCATATATTTT | CASSQAGKSSGNTIYF | TRBJ1-3 | TRBV19 | NA | NA
TGTGCCAGCAGCTCCGGACTAGCGGGGGGGTGGGATACGCAGTATTTT | CASSSGLAGGWDTQYF | TRBJ2-3 | TRBV7-3 | NA | TRBD2
TGTGCCATCAGTGAGAACAGGGGCGCCTACGAGCAGTACTTC | CAISENRGAYEQYF | TRBJ2-7 | TRBV10-3 | NA | TRBD1
TGCGCCAGCAGCTTGGGACAGGGGGATTTCTCTGGCTACACCTTC | CASSLGQGDFSGYTF | TRBJ1-2 | TRBV5-1 | NA | TRBD1
TGTGCCAGTAGTATATTAGCTAGCGGACCGACCTACGAGCAGTACTTC | CASSILASGPTYEQYF | TRBJ2-7 | TRBV19 | NA | TRBD2
TGCGCCAGCAGCCAAGATTACCGACAGCTTAGCACAGATACGCAGTATTTT | CASSQDYRQLSTDTQYF | TRBJ2-3 | TRBV4-3 | NA | NA
TGTGCCAGCCGACAGGGTGGTGGAAACACCATATATTTT | CASRQGGGNTIYF | TRBJ1-3 | TRBV2 | NA | TRBD1
TGCGCCAGCAGCTTGGCCGGGACAGGGGGCGCTGGAAACACCATATATTTT | CASSLAGTGGAGNTIYF | TRBJ1-3 | TRBV5-1 | few | TRBD1
TGTGCCATCAACCCCGGGACTACTTCCTACGAGCAGTACTTC | CAINPGTTSYEQYF | TRBJ2-7 | TRBV10-3 | few | TRBD2
TGCGCCAGCAGTGGTGTTACAGGGGGAGTGACTGAAGCTTTCTTT | CASSGVTGGVTEAFF | TRBJ1-1 | TRBV4-3 | NA | TRBD1
TGTGCCAGCAGTGAAAGGACAGATACGCAGTATTTT | CASSERTDTQYF | TRBJ2-3 | TRBV2 | NA | NA
TGCGCCAGCCAGACAGGCGAAGCTTTCTTT | CASQTGEAFF | TRBJ1-1 | TRBV5-1 | once | NA
TGTGCCAGCAGTTACTCGGAAGGCACAGATACGCAGTATTTT | CASSYSEGTDTQYF | TRBJ2-3 | TRBV6-5 | NA | NA
TGCGCCAGCAGCGCAGCCCAAGAGACCCAGTACTTC | CASSAAQETQYF | TRBJ2-5 | TRBV5-1 | NA | NA
TGCGCCAGCAGCCAAGATAGCTACAGCCCCCTCCCTGGCTACACCTTC | CASSQDSYSPLPGYTF | TRBJ1-2 | TRBV4-3 | NA | NA
TGCGCCAGCAGCCAAGATTGGGGGGGGCAACAGCCCCAGCATTTT | CASSQDWGGQQPQHF | TRBJ1-5 | TRBV4-3 | NA | NA
TGTGCCAGCAGTTACGGAACGGGAGGAGTGCGGGAGCTGTTTTTT | CASSYGTGGVRELFF | TRBJ2-2 | TRBV6-5 | NA | TRBD2
TGTGCCAGCTCAGGCGGGGGAAACACTGGGGAGCTGTTTTTT | CASSGGGNTGELFF | TRBJ2-2 | TRBV6-5 | NA | TRBD2
TGTGCCAGCAGCAAAGCCCCCGGCGGGACGGGGAATGAGCAGTTCTTC | CASSKAPGGTGNEQFF | TRBJ2-1 | TRBV21-1 | NA | NA